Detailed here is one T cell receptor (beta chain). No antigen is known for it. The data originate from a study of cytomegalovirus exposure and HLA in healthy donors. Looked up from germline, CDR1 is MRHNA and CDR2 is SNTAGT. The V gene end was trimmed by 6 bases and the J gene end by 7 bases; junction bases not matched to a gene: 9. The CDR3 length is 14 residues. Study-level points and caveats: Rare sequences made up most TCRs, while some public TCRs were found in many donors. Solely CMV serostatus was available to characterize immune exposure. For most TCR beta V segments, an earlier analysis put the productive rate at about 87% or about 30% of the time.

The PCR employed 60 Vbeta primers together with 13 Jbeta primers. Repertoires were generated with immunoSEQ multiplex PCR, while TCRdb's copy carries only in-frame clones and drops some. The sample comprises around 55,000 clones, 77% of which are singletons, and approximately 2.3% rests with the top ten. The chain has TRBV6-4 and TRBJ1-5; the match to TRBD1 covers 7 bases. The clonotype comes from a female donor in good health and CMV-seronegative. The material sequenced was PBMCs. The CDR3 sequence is CASRRRQGGQPQHF. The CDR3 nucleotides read TGTGCCAGCAGACGCAGACAGGGAGGCCAGCCCCAGCATTTT.